This entry features one TCR beta chain sequence. This record belongs to a study of shared clonotypes between healthy human individuals. The CDR3 has 14 amino acids. CDR1 is SNHLY and CDR2 is FYNNEI in the germline V gene. V was cut by 7 bases and J by 3 bases, with 16 bases left in between. Sequencing was performed with immunoSEQ multiplex PCR; in TCRdb, only in-frame clones are kept and a portion is missing. The sample records about 2 million clones, roughly 94% being singletons. This TCR was sampled from a man aged 18 to 30 in good health. Sequenced material: naive CD4+ T cells sorted from blood. The subset here: CD45RA+ positively selected. This chain links TRBV2 with TRBJ2-7; D perhaps matches TRBD1 (6 bases). Here the CDR3 reads CASMNPGHLYEQYF. In DNA form, the CDR3 reads TGTGCCAGCATGAACCCGGGACACCTCTACGAGCAGTACTTC.